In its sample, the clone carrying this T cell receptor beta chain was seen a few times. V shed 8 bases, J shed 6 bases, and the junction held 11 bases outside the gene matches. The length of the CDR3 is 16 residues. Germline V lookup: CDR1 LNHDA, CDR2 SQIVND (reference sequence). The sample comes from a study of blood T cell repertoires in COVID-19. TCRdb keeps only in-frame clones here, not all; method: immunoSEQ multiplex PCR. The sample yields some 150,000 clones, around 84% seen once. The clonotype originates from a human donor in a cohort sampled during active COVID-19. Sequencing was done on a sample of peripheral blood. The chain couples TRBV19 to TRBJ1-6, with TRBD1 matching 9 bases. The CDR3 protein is CASSPGQGTSNSPLHF. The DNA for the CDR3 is TGTGCCAGTTCTCCGGGACAGGGAACAAGTAATTCACCCCTCCACTTT.